This T cell receptor beta chain was retrieved from a study of regulatory dendritic cells for organ transplantation. Whole-study findings and limits: Memory CD8+ clonal expansion seemed more limited with regulatory than mature dendritic cells. Alloreactive memory CD8+ T cell pools varied considerably between individuals.

Trimming took off 4 bases at V and 3 bases at J, with 11 bases between the two ends. CDR3 length: 13 residues. The V gene's germline CDR1 is SGHRS and CDR2 YFSETQ. Sorted subsets were CFSE-labeled and cultured roughly five days with allogeneic dendritic cells. FACS sorted CD4+ or CD8+ T cells into CD45RA+ naive and CD45RO+ memory. Worth noting for this clone: The target antigen is unknown.

The assay was immunoSEQ multiplex PCR, and TCRdb's table has in-frame clones only and misses some. The sample lists fewer than 25,000 clones; 70% to 90% were seen once. This receptor was obtained from a human donor in good health. This sequence joins TRBV5-1 and TRBJ2-7; D remains ambiguous. Sequenced input: naive CD4+ T cells from blood cultured with regulatory dendritic cells. Noted subset: CD45RA+ naive T cells. The CDR3 coding sequence is TGCGCCAGCAGCCTTCAAGTCGACTACGAGCAGTACTTC. Translated: CASSLQVDYEQYF.